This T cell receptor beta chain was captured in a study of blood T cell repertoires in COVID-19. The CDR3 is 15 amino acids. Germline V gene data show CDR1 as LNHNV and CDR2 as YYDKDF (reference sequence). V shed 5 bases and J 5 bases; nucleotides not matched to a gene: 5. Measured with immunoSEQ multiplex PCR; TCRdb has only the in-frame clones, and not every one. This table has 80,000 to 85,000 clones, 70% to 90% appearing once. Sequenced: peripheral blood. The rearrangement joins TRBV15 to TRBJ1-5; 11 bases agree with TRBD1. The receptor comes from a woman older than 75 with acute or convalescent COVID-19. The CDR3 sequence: CATSSGQGADQPQHF. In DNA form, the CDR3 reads TGTGCCACCAGCTCCGGACAGGGGGCGGATCAGCCCCAGCATTTT.